Each of the 23 T cell receptor beta chains below was sequenced from the same sample in a study of T cell changes during pregnancy in multiple sclerosis. The method was immunoSEQ multiplex PCR; TCRdb's version includes in-frame clones alone and lacks a portion of them. Here the sample spans about 83,000 clones, about 95% being singletons. The sample was peripheral blood, taken in the second trimester of pregnancy. These receptors were collected from a female donor with multiple sclerosis, enrolled in a pregnancy study.

The chain carries TRBV4-3 and TRBJ1-3, with D maybe TRBD1 (5 bases). Trimming took 0 bases from V and 2 from J, leaving 8 bases between them. This CDR3 is built from 15 residues. Germline loops: CDR1 LGHNA, CDR2 YSLEER. CDR3: CASSQDVQAGNTIYF. The CDR3 DNA is TGCGCCAGCAGCCAAGATGTACAGGCTGGAAACACCATATATTTT.

The chain combines TRBV27 with TRBJ2-7; unclear D gene. V lost 5 bases to trimming and J lost 0 bases, with 8 bases between them. Germline V CDR1 and CDR2: MNHEY, SMNVEV (reference sequence). CDR3 length: 13 amino acids. In nucleotides, the CDR3 is TGTGCCAGCAGTCTCAGTGTCTCCTACGAGCAGTACTTC. Protein: CASSLSVSYEQYF.

The chain carries TRBV7-9 and TRBJ2-7; the match to TRBD1 covers 8 bases. Germline CDR1 SEHNR, CDR2 FQNEAQ (reference sequence). V trimming: 0 bases; J trimming: 7 bases; junction bases outside the gene matches: 5. The CDR3 length is 14 residues. CDR3 in DNA: TGTGCCAGCAGCTTAGCGGGCAGGGGGCAGGAGCAGTACTTC. As protein: CASSLAGRGQEQYF. Full variable domain (remainder filled in from reference TRBV7-9 and TRBJ2-7): DTGVSQNPRHKITKRGQNVTFRCDPISEHNRLYWYRQTLGQGPEFLTYFQNEAQLEKSRLLSDRFSAERPKGSFSTLEIQRTEQGDSAMYLCASSLAGRGQEQYFGPGTRLTVT.

The chain combines TRBV27 with TRBJ2-7; TRBD2 is a possible D gene (6 bases). Trimming shortened V by 5 bases and J by 6 bases, and 17 bases separated the two germline ends. Looked up from germline, CDR1 is MNHEY and CDR2 is SMNVEV (reference sequence). This CDR3 spans 14 amino acids. The CDR3 region is CASSPRTTLLEQYF. CDR3 coding DNA: TGTGCCAGCAGTCCTCGGACTACCTTGCTCGAGCAGTACTTC.

The chain uses TRBV25-1 and TRBJ2-7; D perhaps matches TRBD1 (5 bases). V lost 4 bases and J 2 bases, leaving 9 bases between the germline ends. CDR1 MGHDK and CDR2 SYGVNS come from the germline V gene. The CDR3 consists of 13 residues. The CDR3 reads CASSVGQTYEQYF. In DNA, the CDR3 is TGTGCCAGCAGTGTTGGACAAACCTACGAGCAGTACTTC.

The chain combines TRBV19 with TRBJ2-1; 7 bases map to TRBD2. The J segment lost 0 bases and the V segment lost 11 bases, leaving 4 bases of the junction unmatched. This CDR3 has 13 residues. CDR1 is LNHDA and CDR2 is SQIVND in the germline V gene (reference sequence). For the CDR3, the DNA is TGTGCCGTTTCTAGCGGCTCCTACAATGAGCAGTTCTTC. Translated: CAVSSGSYNEQFF.

This chain joins TRBV5-6 and TRBJ2-3; perhaps TRBD1 as D (6 bases). In germline, CDR1 is SGHDT, CDR2 YYEEEE. This CDR3 has 13 amino acids. V lost 5 bases, J lost 7 bases, and 14 bases lay in between. The chain's CDR3 is CASRITGFHTQYF. The DNA for the CDR3 is TGTGCCAGCAGAATTACAGGGTTCCATACGCAGTATTTT.

This chain links TRBV2 with TRBJ1-2; TRBD1 matches 9 bases. Germline loops: CDR1 SNHLY, CDR2 FYNNEI. V was pared by 2 bases and J by 4 bases, with 5 bases of the junction left unmatched. The CDR3 has 15 residues. The CDR3 loop is CASSERQGGSYGYTF. CDR3 in DNA: TGTGCCAGCAGTGAAAGACAGGGGGGTTCCTATGGCTACACCTTC.

The chain carries TRBV19 and TRBJ2-1; the match to TRBD2 covers 11 bases. Germline V lookup: CDR1 LNHDA, CDR2 SQIVND (reference sequence). The CDR3 has 16 residues. Trimming at V came to 11 bases and at J to 6 bases, leaving 15 bases not matched to a gene. The CDR3 spells CACEGFLAGGGNEQFF. As DNA, the CDR3 is TGTGCCTGTGAGGGTTTCCTAGCGGGAGGTGGCAATGAGCAGTTCTTC.

This chain uses TRBV15 with TRBJ1-2, with a weak D call TRBD1 (5 bases). CDR1 is LNHNV and CDR2 is YYDKDF in the germline V gene (reference sequence). Trimming pared 0 bases from V and 0 bases from J, leaving 14 bases between. This CDR3 contains 17 residues. The chain's CDR3 is CATSRDLGTTTNYGYTF. The CDR3 coding sequence is TGTGCCACCAGCAGAGATTTGGGGACTACTACTAACTATGGCTACACCTTC.

The chain is built from TRBV28 and TRBJ2-5, with D possibly TRBD2 on 5 matching bases. The CDR3 length is 15 residues. The V end was cut by 3 bases, the J end by 2 bases, with 13 bases between. Germline V lookup: CDR1 MDHEN, CDR2 SYDVKM. The CDR3: CASSFSSGGQETQYF. Here the CDR3 DNA reads TGTGCCAGCAGTTTTAGTTCGGGCGGGCAAGAGACCCAGTACTTC.

This clone was seen only once. The chain employs TRBV6-1 and TRBJ2-1; tentatively, D is TRBD2 (5 bases). V lost 3 bases and J lost 2, with 14 bases in between. This CDR3 has 16 amino acids. CDR1 is MNHNS, CDR2 SASEGT, per germline. CDR3 DNA: TGTGCCAGCAGTGACGCCCAGGAGCGGCCCTACAATGAGCAGTTCTTC. Protein sequence: CASSDAQERPYNEQFF.

The rearrangement joins TRBV12-5 to TRBJ1-2, with no clear D. Trimming left V 2 bases short and J 3 bases short, with 13 bases between. The germline V gene encodes CDR1 LGHNT and CDR2 FRNRAP. This CDR3 is 15 amino acids long. The CDR3 region has the DNA TGTGCTAGTGGTTTGCCCTCAGGAACCCACTATGGCTACACCTTC. Translation gives CASGLPSGTHYGYTF.

The genes are TRBV30 and TRBJ1-4; 7 positions agree with TRBD1. V lost 1 base to trimming and J lost 7 bases; unmatched junction nucleotides: 9. CDR3 length: 15 residues. Germline loops: CDR1 GTSNPN, CDR2 SVGIG (reference sequence). In DNA form, the CDR3 reads TGTGCCTGGAGTGCCGGACAGGCTGTTTCTGAAAAACTGTTTTTT. The encoded protein is CAWSAGQAVSEKLFF.

The V and J genes are TRBV19 and TRBJ2-1; 9 bases match TRBD1. There are 18 residues in the CDR3. V was clipped by 0 bases and J by 8 bases; unmatched bases: 14. Germline lookup yields CDR1 LNHDA and CDR2 SQIVND (reference sequence). This CDR3 reads CASSIDLSGTGTTDEQFF. The CDR3 DNA is TGTGCCAGTAGTATAGACTTATCCGGGACAGGGACTACGGATGAGCAGTTCTTC. Using reference TRBV19 and TRBJ2-1 for the parts outside the CDR3, the full variable domain is DGGITQSPKYLFRKEGQNVTLSCEQNLNHDAMYWYRQDPGQGLRLIYYSQIVNDFQKGDIAEGYSVSREKKESFPLTVTSAQKNPTAFYLCASSIDLSGTGTTDEQFFGPGTRLTVL.

This chain links TRBV27 with TRBJ2-7, with TRBD1 as a possible D gene (6 bases). V lost 3 bases to trimming and J lost 3 bases, with 9 bases between them. The CDR3 extends over 13 amino acids. Germline values: CDR1 MNHEY, CDR2 SMNVEV (reference sequence). The CDR3 here is CASSFLDSYEQYF. In DNA form, the CDR3 reads TGTGCCAGCAGTTTTTTGGACAGCTACGAGCAGTACTTC.

This chain links TRBV10-3 with TRBJ2-7, with 11 bases identical to TRBD1. J lost 3 bases, V lost 10 bases, and 8 bases had no gene match. The CDR3 has 14 amino acids. Germline CDR1 and CDR2: ENHRY and SYGVKD. CDR3 in amino acids: CATDGQGAGYEQYF. CDR3 bases: TGTGCCACCGACGGACAGGGGGCTGGCTACGAGCAGTACTTC.

CDR3 coding DNA: TGTGCCACTACCCCTTTGGCGGGAGGGGAGAATGAGCAGTTCTTC. It yields the protein CATTPLAGGENEQFF. The chain is built from TRBV10-3 and TRBJ2-1; 9 bases are a match to TRBD2. Per germline, CDR1 ENHRY and CDR2 SYGVKD. This CDR3 is built from 15 residues. With 10 bases clipped from V and 7 bases from J, the junction kept 14 bases outside the gene matches.

J is TRBJ2-7 and V is TRBV4-1; TRBD2 aligns across 11 bases. The ends lost 3 bases at V and 4 bases at J; junction bases unmatched: 14. Germline CDR1 and CDR2: MGHRA and YSYEKL. The CDR3 contains 18 residues. The CDR3 nucleotides are TGCGCCAGCAGCCAGACGTGGCCTTTAGCGGGAGGGGAGTACGAGCAGTACTTC. Its translation: CASSQTWPLAGGEYEQYF.

This chain uses TRBV6-5 with TRBJ2-1; 8 bases are a match to TRBD2. The CDR3 runs 14 residues. V lost 7 bases and J lost 0; bases outside the gene matches: 2. Germline assignment: CDR1 MNHEY and CDR2 SVGAGI. CDR3 loop: CASTSGSSYNEQFF. CDR3 sequence (DNA): TGTGCCAGCACAAGCGGGAGCTCCTACAATGAGCAGTTCTTC.

In regard to this clone: The junction and the germline gene differ at one end; a read error may be behind it. The chain is built from TRBV10-1 and TRBJ2-7; D is unclear. CDR3 size: 13 residues. In germline, CDR1 is WNHNN, CDR2 SYGVQD (reference sequence). The CDR3 bases are TGCGCCAGCAGAGAGTATAGCTCCTACGAGCAGTACTTC. It codes for CASREYSSYEQYF.

The chain is built from TRBV6-5 and TRBJ1-5; the D is unclear. V gave up 3 bases and J gave up 0 bases, with 12 bases separating them. The CDR3 totals 16 residues. CDR1 is MNHEY and CDR2 is SVGAGI in the germline V gene. CDR3 coding DNA: TGTGCCAGCAGTTATGTCCAGTTTTATAGCAATCAGCCCCAGCATTTT. It codes for CASSYVQFYSNQPQHF.

CDR3 loop: CASSLRRLAGEYNEQFF. In DNA, the CDR3 is TGTGCCAGCAGCTTGCGGCGACTAGCGGGAGAATACAATGAGCAGTTCTTC. V and J are TRBV5-4 and TRBJ2-1, with 12 bases fitting TRBD2. Per the germline V gene, CDR1 is SGHNT and CDR2 is YYREEE (reference sequence). The length of the CDR3 is 17 residues. J was trimmed by 4 bases and V by 1 base; bases with no gene match: 6.